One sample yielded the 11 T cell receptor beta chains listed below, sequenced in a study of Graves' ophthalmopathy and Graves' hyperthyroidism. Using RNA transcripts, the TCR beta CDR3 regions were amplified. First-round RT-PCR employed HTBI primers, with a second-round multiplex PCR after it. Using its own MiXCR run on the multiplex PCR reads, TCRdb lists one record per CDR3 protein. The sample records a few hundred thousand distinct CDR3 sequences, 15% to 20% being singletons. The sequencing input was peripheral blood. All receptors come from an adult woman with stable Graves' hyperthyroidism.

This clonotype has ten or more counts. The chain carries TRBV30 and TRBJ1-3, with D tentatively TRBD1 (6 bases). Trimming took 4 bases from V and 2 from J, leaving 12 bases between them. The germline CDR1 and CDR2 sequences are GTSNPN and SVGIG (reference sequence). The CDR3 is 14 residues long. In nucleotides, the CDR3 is TGTGCCTGGACCCCCGGACAGCCTGGAAACACCATATATTTT. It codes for CAWTPGQPGNTIYF.

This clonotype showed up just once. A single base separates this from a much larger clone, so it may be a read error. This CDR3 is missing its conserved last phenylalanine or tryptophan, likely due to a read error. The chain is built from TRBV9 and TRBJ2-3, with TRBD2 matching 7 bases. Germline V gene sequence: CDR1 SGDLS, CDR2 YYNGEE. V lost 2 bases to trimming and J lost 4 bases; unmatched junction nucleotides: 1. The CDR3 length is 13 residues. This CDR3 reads CASSVGGADTQYS. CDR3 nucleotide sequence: TGTGCCAGCAGCGTTGGGGGGGCAGATACGCAGTATTCT.

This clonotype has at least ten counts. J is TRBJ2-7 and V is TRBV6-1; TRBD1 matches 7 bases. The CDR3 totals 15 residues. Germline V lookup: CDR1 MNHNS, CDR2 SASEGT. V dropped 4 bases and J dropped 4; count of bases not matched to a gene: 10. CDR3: CASSAQTGKDYEQYF. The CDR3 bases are TGTGCCAGCAGTGCACAGACAGGGAAGGATTACGAGCAGTACTTC.

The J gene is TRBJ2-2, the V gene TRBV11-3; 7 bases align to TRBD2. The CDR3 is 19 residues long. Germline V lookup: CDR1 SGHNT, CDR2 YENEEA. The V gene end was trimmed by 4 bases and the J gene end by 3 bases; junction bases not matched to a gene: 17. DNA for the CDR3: TGTGCCAGCAGCTCCCACGGGAGGCGATCCTCGGGAGACACCGGGGAGCTGTTTTTT. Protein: CASSSHGRRSSGDTGELFF.

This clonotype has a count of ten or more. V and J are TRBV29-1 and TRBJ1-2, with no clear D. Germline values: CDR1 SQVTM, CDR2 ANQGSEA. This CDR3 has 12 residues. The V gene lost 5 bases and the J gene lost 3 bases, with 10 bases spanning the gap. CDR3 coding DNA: TGCAGCGTTCCTCACAGATACTATGGCTACACCTTC. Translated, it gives CSVPHRYYGYTF.

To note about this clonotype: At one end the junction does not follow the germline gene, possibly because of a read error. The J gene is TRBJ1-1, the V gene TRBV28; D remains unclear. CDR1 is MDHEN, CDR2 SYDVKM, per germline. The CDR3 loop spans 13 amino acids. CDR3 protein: CASSSEMNTEAWF. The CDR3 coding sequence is TGTGCCAGCAGTTCAGAGATGAACACTGAAGCTTGGTTT.

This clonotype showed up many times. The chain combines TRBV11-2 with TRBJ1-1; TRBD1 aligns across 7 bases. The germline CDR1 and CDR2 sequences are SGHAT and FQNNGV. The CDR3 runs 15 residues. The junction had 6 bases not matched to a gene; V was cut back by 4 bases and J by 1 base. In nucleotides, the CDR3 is TGTGCCAGCAGCTCACAGGGGTATCGGAACACTGAAGCTTTCTTT. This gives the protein CASSSQGYRNTEAFF.

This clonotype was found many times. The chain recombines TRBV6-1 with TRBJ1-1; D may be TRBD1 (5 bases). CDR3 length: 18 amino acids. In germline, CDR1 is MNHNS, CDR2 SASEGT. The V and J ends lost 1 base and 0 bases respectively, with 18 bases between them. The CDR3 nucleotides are TGTGCCAGCAGTGAAGAAATTGTGACACAGGAGTTGAACACTGAAGCTTTCTTT. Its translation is CASSEEIVTQELNTEAFF.

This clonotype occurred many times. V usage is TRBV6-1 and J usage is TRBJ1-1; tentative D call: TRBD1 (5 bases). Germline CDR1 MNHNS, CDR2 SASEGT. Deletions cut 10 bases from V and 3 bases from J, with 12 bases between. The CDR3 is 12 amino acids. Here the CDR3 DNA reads TGTGCCACCATCCAGGGTTACACTGAAGCTTTCTTT. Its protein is CATIQGYTEAFF.

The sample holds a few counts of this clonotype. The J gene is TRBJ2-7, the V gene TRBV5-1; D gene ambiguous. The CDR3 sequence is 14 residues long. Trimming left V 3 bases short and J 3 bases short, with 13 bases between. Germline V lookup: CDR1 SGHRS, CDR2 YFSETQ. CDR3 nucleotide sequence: TGCGCCAGCAGCTCGCTCCCGGACGGCTACGAGCAGTACTTC. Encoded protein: CASSSLPDGYEQYF. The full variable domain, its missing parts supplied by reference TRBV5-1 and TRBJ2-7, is KAGVTQTPRYLIKTRGQQVTLSCSPISGHRSVSWYQQTPGQGLQFLFEYFSETQRNKGNFPGRFSGRQFSNSRSEMNVSTLELGDSALYLCASSSLPDGYEQYFGPGTRLTVT.

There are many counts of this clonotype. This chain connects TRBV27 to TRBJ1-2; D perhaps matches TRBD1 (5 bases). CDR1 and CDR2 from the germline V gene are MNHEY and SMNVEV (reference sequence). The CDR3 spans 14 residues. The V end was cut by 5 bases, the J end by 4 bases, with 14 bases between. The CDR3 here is CASSPVRGGYGYTF. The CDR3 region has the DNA TGTGCCAGCAGTCCAGTGCGGGGGGGCTATGGCTACACCTTC.